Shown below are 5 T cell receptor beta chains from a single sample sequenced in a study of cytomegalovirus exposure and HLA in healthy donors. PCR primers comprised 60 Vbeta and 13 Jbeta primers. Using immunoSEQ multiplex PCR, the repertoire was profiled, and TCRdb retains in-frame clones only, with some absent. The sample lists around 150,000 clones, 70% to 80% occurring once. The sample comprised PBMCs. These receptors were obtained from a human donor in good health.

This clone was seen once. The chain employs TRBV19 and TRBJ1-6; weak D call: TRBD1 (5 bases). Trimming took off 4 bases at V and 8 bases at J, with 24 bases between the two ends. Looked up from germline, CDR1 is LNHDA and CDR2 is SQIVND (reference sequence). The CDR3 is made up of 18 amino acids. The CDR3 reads CASSKMRVTGTGYSPLHF. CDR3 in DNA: TGTGCCAGTAGTAAGATGAGAGTCACAGGTACGGGCTATTCACCCCTCCACTTT. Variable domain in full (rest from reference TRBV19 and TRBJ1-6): DGGITQSPKYLFRKEGQNVTLSCEQNLNHDAMYWYRQDPGQGLRLIYYSQIVNDFQKGDIAEGYSVSREKKESFPLTVTSAQKNPTAFYLCASSKMRVTGTGYSPLHFGNGTRLTVT.

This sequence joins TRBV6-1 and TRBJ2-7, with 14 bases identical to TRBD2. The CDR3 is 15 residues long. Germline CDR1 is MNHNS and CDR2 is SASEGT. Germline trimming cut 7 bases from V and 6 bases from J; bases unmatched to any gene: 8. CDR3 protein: CASTQGLAGVIEQYF. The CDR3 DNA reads TGTGCCAGCACACAGGGACTAGCGGGGGTTATCGAGCAGTACTTC.

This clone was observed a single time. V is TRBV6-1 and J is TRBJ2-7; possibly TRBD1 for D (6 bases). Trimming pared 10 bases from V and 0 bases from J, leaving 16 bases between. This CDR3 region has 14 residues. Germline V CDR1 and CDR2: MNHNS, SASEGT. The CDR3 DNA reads TGTGCCACTCTGGGGGCATCAAGCTCCTACGAGCAGTACTTC. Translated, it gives CATLGASSSYEQYF.

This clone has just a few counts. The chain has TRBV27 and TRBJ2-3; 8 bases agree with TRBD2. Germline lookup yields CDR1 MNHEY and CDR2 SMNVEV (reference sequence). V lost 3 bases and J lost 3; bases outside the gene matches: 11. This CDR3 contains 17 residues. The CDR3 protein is CASSFGTSWIRTDTQYF. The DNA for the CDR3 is TGTGCCAGCAGTTTTGGGACTAGTTGGATAAGGACAGATACGCAGTATTTT.

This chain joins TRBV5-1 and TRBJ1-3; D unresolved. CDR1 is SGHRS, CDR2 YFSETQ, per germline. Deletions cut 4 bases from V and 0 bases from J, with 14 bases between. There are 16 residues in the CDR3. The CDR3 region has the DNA TGCGCCAGCAGCCCGGGTTCCCTTAGCTCTGGAAACACCATATATTTT. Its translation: CASSPGSLSSGNTIYF.